Presented here are 9 T cell receptor beta chains from one specimen sequenced in a study of T cells after yellow fever vaccination. Each CDR3 protein is one row after TCRdb ran MiXCR on the 5' RACE reads. Of about 350,000 distinct CDR3 sequences in the sample, approximately 13% were seen once. The sequences come from CD4+ T cells sorted from PBMCs, collected 15 days after the yellow fever booster vaccination. These TCRs come from a young man who received the YFV17D yellow fever vaccine.

The chain uses TRBV5-1 and TRBJ1-3, with D unresolved. This CDR3 contains 13 residues. From germline, CDR1 is SGHRS and CDR2 YFSETQ. Trimming took 4 bases from V and 0 from J, leaving 5 bases between them. CDR3 nucleotides: TGCGCCAGCAGCGAAATCTCTGGAAACACCATATATTTT. It encodes CASSEISGNTIYF.

This chain connects TRBV18 to TRBJ2-4; perhaps D is TRBD1 or TRBD2 (5 bases each). There are 15 residues in the CDR3. CDR1 is KGHSH and CDR2 is LQKENI in the germline V gene. Trimming shortened V by 3 bases and J by 2 bases, and 11 bases separated the two germline ends. CDR3 DNA sequence: TGTGCCAGCTCACCCTTCGAGGGGTCCAAAAACATTCAGTACTTC. As protein: CASSPFEGSKNIQYF. Combining the CDR3 with reference TRBV18 and TRBJ2-4 gives the whole variable domain NAGVMQNPRHLVRRRGQEARLRCSPMKGHSHVYWYRQLPEEGLKFMVYLQKENIIDESGMPKERFSAEFPKEGPSILRIQQVVRGDSAAYFCASSPFEGSKNIQYFGAGTRLSVL.

CDR3 sequence (DNA): TGTGCCAGCAGCGTCGCTCAGAGCTATGGCTACACCTTC. Protein sequence: CASSVAQSYGYTF. The chain recombines TRBV9 with TRBJ1-2; D is undetermined. The V end lost 2 bases, the J end lost 4 bases, and 9 bases lay between the germline ends. The CDR3 runs 13 residues. Germline CDR1 reads SGDLS; CDR2 reads YYNGEE.

The genes are TRBV24-1 and TRBJ2-1, with 10 bases that match TRBD1. The CDR3 covers 15 residues. In germline, CDR1 is KGHDR, CDR2 SFDVKD. With V trimmed by 4 bases and J by 6 bases, 5 bases remained unmatched. DNA of the CDR3: TGTGCCACCAGTGACAGCCGGACAGGGGGCAATGAGCAGTTCTTC. Amino acid sequence: CATSDSRTGGNEQFF.

The CDR3 here is CASILRTGKAREQYV. The CDR3 nucleotides read TGCGCCAGCATACTACGGACAGGGAAAGCGCGCGAGCAGTACGTC. The chain employs TRBV23-1 and TRBJ2-7, with 8 bases identical to TRBD1. TRBV23-1 is noted as an ORF with a role that remains uncertain. There are 15 residues in the CDR3. V gave up 7 bases and J gave up 6 bases; unmatched junction bases: 14.

This clonotype has just a few counts. The V gene is TRBV12-3 or TRBV12-4, the J gene TRBJ2-7; TRBD1 might be the D (6 bases). The V gene lost 4 bases and the J gene lost 4 bases, with 8 bases spanning the gap. This CDR3 is built from 12 residues. The CDR3, as DNA: TGTGCCAGCAGTTCGGACAGTTACGAGCAGTACGTC. Translating gives CASSSDSYEQYV.

This clonotype was found many times. The chain recombines TRBV29-1 with TRBJ1-2; D gene ambiguous. Trimming removed 4 bases at V and 8 bases at J, with 17 bases between. The CDR3 is 13 residues long. The germline V gene encodes CDR1 SQVTM and CDR2 ANQGSEA. The CDR3 nucleotides read TGCAGCGTTGTCAAAGGAGGGAGAGTCGGCTACACCTTC. Its translation is CSVVKGGRVGYTF.

This sequence joins TRBV20-1 and TRBJ2-3; 11 bases are shared with TRBD2. The length of the CDR3 is 18 residues. Trimming removed 4 bases from V and 0 bases from J; junction bases left unmatched: 12. The germline CDR1 and CDR2 sequences are DFQATT and SNEGSKA (reference sequence). This CDR3 reads CSATGPGLAAPSTDTQYF. The DNA of the CDR3 is TGCAGTGCTACGGGACCGGGACTAGCGGCCCCTAGCACAGATACGCAGTATTTT.

This clonotype came up many times. This chain joins TRBV6-5 and TRBJ1-2; perhaps TRBD1 as D (6 bases). Per germline, CDR1 MNHEY and CDR2 SVGAGI. Trimming pared 6 bases from V and 4 bases from J, leaving 18 bases between. This CDR3 has 15 residues. The CDR3 nucleotides read TGTGCCAGCAGGGACACCAGGCAGGGGTTCTATGGCTACACCTTC. Its translation is CASRDTRQGFYGYTF.